This TCR beta chain was sequenced during a study of OX40 agonist ivuxolimab in advanced cancers. Peripheral blood came from all dose cohorts at three timepoints. Of note for this clone: What it binds is unknown.

Whole-study results and caveats: Within 6 weeks, CD4+ and CD8+ blood T cells expanded clonally at 0.1 to 3.0 mg/kg. Among T cells, CD8+ cells averaged more expanded clones than CD4+ cells.

This CDR3 is built from 16 residues. CDR1 is MGHDK, CDR2 SYGVNS, per germline. The junction had 5 bases not matched to a gene; V was cut back by 3 bases and J by 5 bases. The data were produced by immunoSEQ multiplex PCR, yet TCRdb's version contains in-frame clones alone and is incomplete. In the table there are over 95,000 clones, about 91% of which are singletons. The sample here was CD4+ or CD8+ T cells sorted from blood, taken in a trial of the OX40 agonist ivuxolimab. The chain carries TRBV25-1 and TRBJ2-1, with 12 bases identical to TRBD2. The receptor was derived from an adult with an advanced solid tumor such as melanoma, head and neck, liver or kidney cancer. The CDR3 sequence is CASSDPSGRGNNEQFF. As DNA, the CDR3 is TGTGCCAGCAGTGACCCTAGCGGGAGGGGGAACAATGAGCAGTTCTTC.